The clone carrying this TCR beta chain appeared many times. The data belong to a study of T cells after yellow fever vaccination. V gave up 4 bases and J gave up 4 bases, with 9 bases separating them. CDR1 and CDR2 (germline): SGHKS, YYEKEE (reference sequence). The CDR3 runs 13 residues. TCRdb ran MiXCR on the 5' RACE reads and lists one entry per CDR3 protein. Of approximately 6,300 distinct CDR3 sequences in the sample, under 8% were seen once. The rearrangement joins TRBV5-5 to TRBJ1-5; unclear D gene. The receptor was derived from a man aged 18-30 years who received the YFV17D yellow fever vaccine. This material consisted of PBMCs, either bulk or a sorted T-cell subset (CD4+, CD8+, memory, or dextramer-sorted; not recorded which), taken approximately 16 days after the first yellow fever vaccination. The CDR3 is CASSLGINQPQHF. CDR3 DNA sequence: TGTGCCAGCAGCCTCGGAATTAATCAGCCCCAGCATTTT.